The rows below give T cell receptor beta chains drawn from one sample of a study of shared clonotypes between healthy human individuals. Data came from immunoSEQ multiplex PCR; TCRdb stores just in-frame clones and leaves some out. The data show a few million clones, 92% seen once. Material: naive CD4+ T cells from PBMCs. Receptors were obtained from a man aged 18 to 29 in good health. Some clones in this sample may be carry-over from other donors' samples. Both conserved end residues are part of each CDR3. The D gene is left open where the match is weak. Size values are once, few and many counts, or a class for expanded clones, and some rows have none.

TRBV27	NA	TRBJ2-7	NA	TGTGCCAGCAGTTACTCGGCGCCGAGACACTCCTACGAGCAGTACTTC	CASSYSAPRHSYEQYF
TRBV2	NA	TRBJ1-1	TRBD1	TGTGCCAGCAAACAGACAGGGGGCACTGAAGCTTTCTTT	CASKQTGGTEAFF
TRBV7-3	NA	TRBJ2-1	TRBD2	TGTGCCAGCAGTTCCTCTGGGCTAGCGGGAGTCAATGAGCAGTTCTTC	CASSSSGLAGVNEQFF
TRBV5-1	NA	TRBJ1-5	TRBD1	TGCGCCAGCAGCTTACAGGGGAATCGCAATCAGCCCCAGCATTTT	CASSLQGNRNQPQHF
TRBV6-6	NA	TRBJ1-5	NA	TGTGCCAGCAGTCCAGGGCAGCCCCAGCATTTT	CASSPGQPQHF
TRBV19	once	TRBJ2-5	NA	TGTGCCACCTCGGGTTATACAGGGTTGGGCGAGACCCAGTACTTC	CATSGYTGLGETQYF
TRBV6-5	NA	TRBJ2-5	NA	TGTGCCAGCAGCTACAGGGTTCAAGAGACCCAGTACTTC	CASSYRVQETQYF
TRBV5-1	NA	TRBJ2-1	NA	TGCGCCAGCAGCGAAACCCCGGGACGGAACAATGAGCAGTTCTTC	CASSETPGRNNEQFF
TRBV5-4	NA	TRBJ2-1	NA	TGTGCCAGCAGCCCCACTCGACAGGGAGGAGGCAATGAGCAGTTCTTC	CASSPTRQGGGNEQFF
TRBV5-1	NA	TRBJ2-4	NA	TGCGCCAGCAGCAATTCTGGGGCGGAAAACATTCAGTACTTC	CASSNSGAENIQYF
TRBV6-5	NA	TRBJ1-2	TRBD1	TGTGCCAGCAGTCTAGATCCAGGGGGCTGGGGCGGCTACACCTTC	CASSLDPGGWGGYTF
TRBV27	NA	TRBJ2-7	NA	TGTGCCAGCAGCCCGGTGGCAGCAGGCGACCCCTACGAGCAGTACTTC	CASSPVAAGDPYEQYF
TRBV5-6	NA	TRBJ2-7	TRBD2	TGTGCCAGCAGCTCAACTAGCGGTTCCTACGAGCAGTACTTC	CASSSTSGSYEQYF
TRBV9	NA	TRBJ2-2	NA	TGTGCCAGCAGCCCCACGGGACAAATCGGGGAGCTGTTTTTT	CASSPTGQIGELFF
TRBV5-1	NA	TRBJ2-7	NA	TGCGCCAGCAGCTTGGTACCGGGGGTGACCTACGAGCAGTACTTC	CASSLVPGVTYEQYF
TRBV5-1	once	TRBJ2-3	NA	TGCGCCAGCAGCTTGTTGCAGGGGGGTTTGGATACGCAGTATTTT	CASSLLQGGLDTQYF
TRBV5-6	NA	TRBJ2-7	NA	TGTGCCAGCAGCTTGGTTCCAGGCCGTTTTGCCTACGAGCAGTACTTC	CASSLVPGRFAYEQYF
TRBV29-1	NA	TRBJ2-3	TRBD2	TGCAGCGTCACCCGGACTAGCGGGGCCACAGATACGCAGTATTTT	CSVTRTSGATDTQYF
TRBV15	NA	TRBJ2-7	NA	TGTGCCACTTCCCGCTCCGGGGCAGCCCGCTCCTACGAGCAGTACTTC	CATSRSGAARSYEQYF
TRBV29-1	NA	TRBJ1-2	TRBD1	TGCAGCGTTGAAGAGGGCAGGGGGCGAACCAACTATGGCTACACCTTC	CSVEEGRGRTNYGYTF
TRBV28	NA	TRBJ1-1	NA	TGTGCCAGCAGTCTAGGACTTAAAGCTCCCGGGGCTTTCTTT	CASSLGLKAPGAFF
TRBV2	few	TRBJ1-1	NA	TGTGCCAGCAGCCTGGACAGCAACACTGAAGCTTTCTTT	CASSLDSNTEAFF
TRBV6-5	NA	TRBJ1-5	NA	TGTGCCAGCAGGGACAGTCAGCCCCAGCATTTT	CASRDSQPQHF
TRBV28	NA	TRBJ2-7	TRBD2	TGTGCCAGCAGTTCTGGCGGGAGCTCCTACGAGCAGTACTTC	CASSSGGSSYEQYF
TRBV28	NA	TRBJ1-2	NA	TGTGCCAGCAGTTTAAGTCTGTCAGTGGGGTCCCGCTACACCTTC	CASSLSLSVGSRYTF
TRBV4-1	NA	TRBJ1-3	NA	TGCGCCAGCAGCCAAGATAAACTTCCCGGAAACACCATATATTTT	CASSQDKLPGNTIYF
TRBV28	NA	TRBJ1-3	NA	TGTGCCAGCCAGACTCCGAACTCTGGAAACACCATATATTTT	CASQTPNSGNTIYF
TRBV5-4	NA	TRBJ2-7	TRBD2	TGTGCCAGCAGTTCGACTAGCTCGGGCGAGCAGTACTTC	CASSSTSSGEQYF
TRBV15	once	TRBJ1-1	NA	TGTGCCACCCGGAGGGAGGGTTACACTGAAGCTTTCTTT	CATRREGYTEAFF
TRBV6-5	NA	TRBJ2-7	NA	TGTGCCAGCGGGAGCAGCGTTACCTACGAGCAGTACTTC	CASGSSVTYEQYF
TRBV18	NA	TRBJ1-2	NA	TGTGCCAGCTCACCGGGAATGAAGGATGGCTACACCTTC	CASSPGMKDGYTF
TRBV28	NA	TRBJ2-7	NA	TGTGCCAGCAGTTTAATGGATGGGGTCGAGCAGTACTTC	CASSLMDGVEQYF
TRBV5-4	NA	TRBJ2-1	NA	TGTGCCAGCAGCTTGGCCGGGCAGAGCTCCTACAATGAGCAGTTCTTC	CASSLAGQSSYNEQFF
TRBV11-2	NA	TRBJ2-3	NA	TGTGCCAGCAGCCAGACAGACGTCCGGGATACGCAGTATTTT	CASSQTDVRDTQYF
TRBV6-5	NA	TRBJ2-7	NA	TGTGCCAGCAGTTACTCTTCTTTAGGCACCTACGAGCAGTACTTC	CASSYSSLGTYEQYF
TRBV25-1	NA	TRBJ2-2	NA	TGTGCCAGCAGTGAATTGCGGACCATAAACACCGGGGAGCTGTTTTTT	CASSELRTINTGELFF
TRBV7-3	NA	TRBJ2-7	TRBD1	TGTGCCAGCAGCTTAGGGACAGGGATCGACGAGCAGTACTTC	CASSLGTGIDEQYF
TRBV27	NA	TRBJ2-3	NA	TGTGCCAGCAGTTTACGGCGGGACGGGCCAGATACGCAGTATTTT	CASSLRRDGPDTQYF
TRBV7-6	NA	TRBJ2-1	NA	TGTGCCAGCAGCTTAAGTCAGCCATCCTACAATGAGCAGTTCTTC	CASSLSQPSYNEQFF
TRBV14	NA	TRBJ2-1	TRBD2	TGTGCCAGCAGCCTTCACCCGGGACTAGCGGGAGGGGGGCAGTTCTTC	CASSLHPGLAGGGQFF
TRBV6-6	NA	TRBJ1-4	NA	TGTGCCAGCAGTTACTCGAGGGGTAGGAATGAAAAACTGTTTTTT	CASSYSRGRNEKLFF
TRBV18	NA	TRBJ1-1	TRBD1	TGTGCCAGCTCACCCCGGACAGGGGGGAGCACTGAAGCTTTCTTT	CASSPRTGGSTEAFF
TRBV10-3	once	TRBJ2-3	NA	TGTGCCATCAGTGGACAGGTTAGCACAGATACGCAGTATTTT	CAISGQVSTDTQYF
TRBV28	once	TRBJ2-7	TRBD1	TGTGCCAGCAGTCCTCGGACAGGGGGCTACGAGCGAGGCTACGAGCAGTACTTC	CASSPRTGGYERGYEQYF
TRBV7-8	NA	TRBJ1-1	NA	TGTGCCAGCAGCTTCGTGGACAGAAGGAACACTGAAGCTTTCTTT	CASSFVDRRNTEAFF
TRBV28	NA	TRBJ1-5	NA	TGTGCCAGCAGTTTATCTGGTTTCGCGGCGGCGGAGCGGCCCCAGCATTTT	CASSLSGFAAAERPQHF
TRBV7-3	NA	TRBJ1-1	NA	TGTGCCAGCAGCCACGGTTTCTTT	CASSHGFF
TRBV27	NA	TRBJ2-5	TRBD2	TGTGCCAGCAGTCTCCTCAGCGGGAGGGCCGGGGAGACCCAGTACTTC	CASSLLSGRAGETQYF
TRBV7-3	NA	TRBJ2-1	TRBD1	TGTGCCAGCAGTCGACAGGGTCAGGGCTACAATGAGCAGTTCTTC	CASSRQGQGYNEQFF
TRBV10-2	NA	TRBJ2-3	TRBD2	TGCGCCAGCAGGCCAATTAGCGGGACGGATACGCAGTATTTT	CASRPISGTDTQYF
TRBV5-1	NA	TRBJ2-5	TRBD2	TGCGCCAGCAGCCGGACTAGCGGGAGCCCCCGGGAGACCCAGTACTTC	CASSRTSGSPRETQYF